This TCR beta chain was obtained from a study of shared T cell receptors in the human thymus. Only in-frame clones appear in the TCRdb table, and some are missing; sequencing was by immunoSEQ multiplex PCR. The sample records about 660,000 clones, approximately 89% being singletons. Germline V lookup: CDR1 MDHEN, CDR2 SYDVKM. V dropped 3 bases and J dropped 0; count of bases not matched to a gene: 4. The CDR3 length is 16 residues. The sample was also reused in another study, on human thymus T cells. That work states: V and J genes seemed to be used with bias in thymic and blood repertoires.

The receptor comes from a boy under two years old with a congenital heart defect. The rearrangement joins TRBV28 to TRBJ1-1; TRBD1 matches at 10 bases. Material for sequencing was thymocytes. The CDR3, as DNA: TGTGCCAGCAGTTTTGAGGACAGGGGGATGAACACTGAAGCTTTCTTT. Protein product: CASSFEDRGMNTEAFF.